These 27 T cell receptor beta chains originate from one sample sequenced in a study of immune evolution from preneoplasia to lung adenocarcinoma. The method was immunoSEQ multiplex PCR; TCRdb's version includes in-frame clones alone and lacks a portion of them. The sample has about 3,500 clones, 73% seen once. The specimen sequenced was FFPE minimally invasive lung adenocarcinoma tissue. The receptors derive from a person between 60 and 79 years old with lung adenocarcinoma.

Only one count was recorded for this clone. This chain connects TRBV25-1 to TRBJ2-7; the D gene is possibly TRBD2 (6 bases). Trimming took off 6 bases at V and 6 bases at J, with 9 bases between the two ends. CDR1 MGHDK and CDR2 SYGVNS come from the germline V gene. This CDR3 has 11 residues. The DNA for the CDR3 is TGTGCCAGCAGGTCGGAGGGCGAGCAGTACTTC. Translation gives CASRSEGEQYF.

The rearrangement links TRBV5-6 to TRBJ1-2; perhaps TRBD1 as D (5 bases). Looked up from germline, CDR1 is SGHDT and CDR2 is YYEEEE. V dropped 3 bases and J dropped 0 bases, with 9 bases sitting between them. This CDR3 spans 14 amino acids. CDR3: CASSYPGANYGYTF. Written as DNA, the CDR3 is TGTGCCAGCAGCTACCCGGGGGCTAACTATGGCTACACCTTC.

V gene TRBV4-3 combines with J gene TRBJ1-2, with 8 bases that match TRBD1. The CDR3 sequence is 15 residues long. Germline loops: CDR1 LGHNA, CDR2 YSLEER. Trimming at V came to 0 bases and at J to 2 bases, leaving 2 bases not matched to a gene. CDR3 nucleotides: TGCGCCAGCAGCCAAGAAAGGACAGGGAACTATGGCTACACCTTC. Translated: CASSQERTGNYGYTF.

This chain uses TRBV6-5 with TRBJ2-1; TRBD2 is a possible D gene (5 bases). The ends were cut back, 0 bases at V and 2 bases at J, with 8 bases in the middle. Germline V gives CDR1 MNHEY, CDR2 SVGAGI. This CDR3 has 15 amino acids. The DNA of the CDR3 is TGTGCCAGCAGTTACTCTCGGAGGCCCTACAATGAGCAGTTCTTC. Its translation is CASSYSRRPYNEQFF.

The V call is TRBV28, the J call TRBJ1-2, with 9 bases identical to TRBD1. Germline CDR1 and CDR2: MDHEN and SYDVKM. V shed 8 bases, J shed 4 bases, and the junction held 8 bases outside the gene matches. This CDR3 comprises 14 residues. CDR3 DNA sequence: TGTGCCAGCGGAAAAGGGGACAGGGCCTATGGCTACACCTTC. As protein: CASGKGDRAYGYTF.

The CDR3 region is CASSLGAGLGTEAFF. The CDR3, as DNA: TGTGCCAGCAGCTTAGGCGCAGGGTTGGGGACTGAAGCTTTCTTT. This chain joins TRBV7-2 and TRBJ1-1; tentatively, D is TRBD1 (5 bases). The CDR3 loop spans 15 amino acids. CDR1 is SGHTA and CDR2 is FQGNSA in the germline V gene. The ends were cut back, 1 base at V and 5 bases at J, with 14 bases in the middle.

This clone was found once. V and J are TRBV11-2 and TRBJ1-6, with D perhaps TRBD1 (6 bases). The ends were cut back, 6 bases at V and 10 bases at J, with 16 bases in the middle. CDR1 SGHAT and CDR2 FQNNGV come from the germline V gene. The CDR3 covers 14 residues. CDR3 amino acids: CASSFNNRESPLHF. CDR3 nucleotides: TGTGCCAGCAGTTTTAATAACAGGGAATCACCCCTCCACTTT.

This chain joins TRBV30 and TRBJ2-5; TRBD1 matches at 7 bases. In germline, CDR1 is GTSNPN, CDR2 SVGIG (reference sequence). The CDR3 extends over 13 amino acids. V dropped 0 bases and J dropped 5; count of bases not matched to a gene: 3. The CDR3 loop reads CAWSVGGQETQYF. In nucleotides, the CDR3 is TGTGCCTGGAGTGTAGGGGGCCAGGAGACCCAGTACTTC.

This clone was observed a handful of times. CDR3: CASSPSFVMETQYF. DNA for the CDR3: TGTGCCAGCAGCCCCTCCTTCGTGATGGAGACCCAGTACTTC. The chain has TRBV6-5 and TRBJ2-5; D is uncertain. The germline CDR1 and CDR2 sequences are MNHEY and SVGAGI. There are 14 residues in the CDR3. V was trimmed by 6 bases and J by 5 bases, leaving 16 bases between them.

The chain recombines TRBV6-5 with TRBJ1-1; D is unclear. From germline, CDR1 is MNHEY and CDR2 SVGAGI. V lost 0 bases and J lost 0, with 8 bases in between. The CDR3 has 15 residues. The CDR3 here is CASSYSGTMNTEAFF. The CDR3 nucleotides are TGTGCCAGCAGTTACTCCGGCACTATGAACACTGAAGCTTTCTTT.

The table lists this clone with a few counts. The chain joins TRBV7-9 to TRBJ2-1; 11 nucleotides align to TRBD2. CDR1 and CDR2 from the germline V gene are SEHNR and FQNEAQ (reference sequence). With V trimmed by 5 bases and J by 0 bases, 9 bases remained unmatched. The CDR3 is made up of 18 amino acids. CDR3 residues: CASSVRGLAESSYNEQFF. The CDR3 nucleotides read TGTGCCAGCAGCGTGCGGGGACTAGCGGAGAGCTCCTACAATGAGCAGTTCTTC.

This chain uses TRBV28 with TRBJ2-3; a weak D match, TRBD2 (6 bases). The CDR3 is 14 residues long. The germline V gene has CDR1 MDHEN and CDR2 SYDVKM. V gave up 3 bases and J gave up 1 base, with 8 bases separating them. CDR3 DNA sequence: TGTGCCAGCAGTTTCGTAGCGGGCACAGATACGCAGTATTTT. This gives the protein CASSFVAGTDTQYF.

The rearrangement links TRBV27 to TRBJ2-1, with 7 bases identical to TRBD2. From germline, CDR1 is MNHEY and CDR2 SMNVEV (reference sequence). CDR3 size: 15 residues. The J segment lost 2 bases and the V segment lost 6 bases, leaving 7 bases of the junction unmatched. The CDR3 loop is CASSVLAAPYNEQFF. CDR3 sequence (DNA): TGTGCCAGCAGCGTTCTAGCGGCCCCCTACAATGAGCAGTTCTTC.

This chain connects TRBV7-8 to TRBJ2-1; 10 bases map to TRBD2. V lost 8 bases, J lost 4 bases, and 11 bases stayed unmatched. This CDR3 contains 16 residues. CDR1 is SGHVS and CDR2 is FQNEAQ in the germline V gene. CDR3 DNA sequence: TGTGCCAGCGACAAAAGCGGGAGGGCCCTTTACAATGAGCAGTTCTTC. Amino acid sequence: CASDKSGRALYNEQFF.

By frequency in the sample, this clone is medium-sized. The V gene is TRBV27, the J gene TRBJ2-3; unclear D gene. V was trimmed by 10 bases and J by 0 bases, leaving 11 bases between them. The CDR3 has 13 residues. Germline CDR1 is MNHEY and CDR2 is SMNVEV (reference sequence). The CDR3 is CATKETSTDTQYF. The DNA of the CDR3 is TGTGCCACCAAAGAAACTAGCACAGATACGCAGTATTTT.

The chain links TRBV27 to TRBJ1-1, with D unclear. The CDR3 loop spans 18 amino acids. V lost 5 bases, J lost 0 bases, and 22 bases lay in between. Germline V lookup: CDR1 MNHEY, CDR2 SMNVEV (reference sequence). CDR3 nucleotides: TGTGCCAGCAGTCCTTCTTCCGGGGTAATATCAGTGAACACTGAAGCTTTCTTT. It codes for CASSPSSGVISVNTEAFF.

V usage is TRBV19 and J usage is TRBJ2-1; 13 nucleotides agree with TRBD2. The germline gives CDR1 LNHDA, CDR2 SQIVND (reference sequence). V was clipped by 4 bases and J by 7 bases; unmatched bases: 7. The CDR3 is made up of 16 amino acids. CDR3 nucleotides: TGTGCCAGTAGTAACCAACCGGGACTAGCGGGAAATGAGCAGTTCTTC. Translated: CASSNQPGLAGNEQFF.

The DNA of the CDR3 is TGTGCCAGCAGCGAGACTAGCGGGAGAGGTTATACGCAGTATTTT. Its translation is CASSETSGRGYTQYF. The rearrangement links TRBV6-1 to TRBJ2-3, with 12 positions matching TRBD2. The CDR3 loop spans 15 amino acids. V lost 6 bases and J lost 7; bases outside the gene matches: 8. In germline, CDR1 is MNHNS, CDR2 SASEGT.

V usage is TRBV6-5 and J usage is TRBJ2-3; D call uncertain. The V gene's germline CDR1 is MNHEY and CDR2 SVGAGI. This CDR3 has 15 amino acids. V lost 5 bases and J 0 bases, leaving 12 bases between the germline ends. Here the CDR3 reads CASSLTLWSTDTQYF. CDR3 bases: TGTGCCAGCAGTCTAACCCTATGGAGCACAGATACGCAGTATTTT.

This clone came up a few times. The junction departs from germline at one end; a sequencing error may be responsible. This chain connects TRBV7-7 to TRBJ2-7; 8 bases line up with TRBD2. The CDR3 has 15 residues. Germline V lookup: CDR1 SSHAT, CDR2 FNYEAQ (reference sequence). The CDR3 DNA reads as TGTGCTAGCAGCCCAAAGACTAGCGAGGACTACGAGCAGTACTTC. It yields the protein CASSPKTSEDYEQYF. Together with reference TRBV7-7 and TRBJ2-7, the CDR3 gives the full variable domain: GAGVSQSPRYKVTKRGQDVTLRCDPISSHATLYWYQQALGQGPEFLTYFNYEAQPDKSGLPSDRFSAERPEGSISTLTIQRTEQRDSAMYRCASSPKTSEDYEQYFGPGTRLTVT.

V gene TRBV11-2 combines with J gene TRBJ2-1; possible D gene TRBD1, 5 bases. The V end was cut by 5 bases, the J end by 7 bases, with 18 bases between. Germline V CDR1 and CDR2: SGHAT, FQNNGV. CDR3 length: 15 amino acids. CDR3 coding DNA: TGTGCCAGCAGCCGCAGACCGGACATTGGGAATGAGCAGTTCTTC. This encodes CASSRRPDIGNEQFF.

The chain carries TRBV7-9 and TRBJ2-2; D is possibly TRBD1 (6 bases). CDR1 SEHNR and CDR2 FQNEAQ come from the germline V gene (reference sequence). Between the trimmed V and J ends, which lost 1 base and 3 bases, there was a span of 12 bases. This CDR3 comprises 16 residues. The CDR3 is CASSLGLQGDTGELFF. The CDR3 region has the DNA TGTGCCAGCAGCTTAGGTCTACAGGGCGACACCGGGGAGCTGTTTTTT.

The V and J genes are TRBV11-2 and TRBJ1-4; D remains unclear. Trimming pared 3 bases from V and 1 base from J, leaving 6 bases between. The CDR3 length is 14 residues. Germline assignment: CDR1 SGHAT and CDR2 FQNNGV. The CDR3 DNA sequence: TGTGCCAGCAGCTTCGTAGAAACTAATGAAAAACTGTTTTTT. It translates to CASSFVETNEKLFF.

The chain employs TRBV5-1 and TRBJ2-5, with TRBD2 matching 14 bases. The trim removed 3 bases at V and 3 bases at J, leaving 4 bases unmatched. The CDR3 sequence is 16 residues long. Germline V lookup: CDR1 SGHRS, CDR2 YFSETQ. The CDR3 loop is CASSSRLAGGKETQYF. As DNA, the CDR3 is TGCGCCAGCAGCTCTCGACTAGCGGGAGGGAAAGAGACCCAGTACTTC.

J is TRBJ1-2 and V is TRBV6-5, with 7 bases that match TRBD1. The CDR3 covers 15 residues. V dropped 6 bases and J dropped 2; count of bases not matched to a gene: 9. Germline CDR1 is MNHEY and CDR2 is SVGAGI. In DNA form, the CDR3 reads TGTGCCAGCAGCCACGGGGACAGCTTAAACTATGGCTACACCTTC. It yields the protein CASSHGDSLNYGYTF.

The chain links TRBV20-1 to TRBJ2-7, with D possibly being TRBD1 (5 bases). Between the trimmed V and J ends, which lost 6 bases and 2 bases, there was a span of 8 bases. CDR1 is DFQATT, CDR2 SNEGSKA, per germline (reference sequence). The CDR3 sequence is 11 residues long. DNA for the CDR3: TGCAGTGCCACACAGGCCTACGAGCAGTACTTC. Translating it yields CSATQAYEQYF.

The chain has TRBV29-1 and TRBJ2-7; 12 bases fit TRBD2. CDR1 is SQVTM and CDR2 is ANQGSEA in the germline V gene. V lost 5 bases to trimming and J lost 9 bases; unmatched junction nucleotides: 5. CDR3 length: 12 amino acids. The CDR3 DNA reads TGCAGCGTTCGGACTAGCGGGAAGGTGCAGTACTTC. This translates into CSVRTSGKVQYF.